This T cell receptor (beta chain) was obtained from a study of vaccination and CD4 T cells after COVID-19. Study conclusions and caveats: Median numbers of SARS-CoV-2-reactive clonotypes increased from 21 to 38 (not a significant change).

There are 16 residues in the CDR3. CDR1 is MNHNS and CDR2 is SASEGT in the germline V gene. After removal of 8 bases from V and 1 base from J, the junction contained 11 bases not matched to a gene. With respect to this clonotype: Its antigen is not identified.

With the Oncomine TCR Beta short-read assay, DNA from cultured CD4+ T cells was sequenced. TCRdb ran MiXCR on the PCR reads and lists one entry per CDR3 protein. The sample includes roughly 17,000 distinct CDR3 sequences, less than 65% of them seen just once. Treatment given: roughly ten-day PBMC culture with coronavirus spike peptide pools or control peptides (ViraFEST assay). The chain joins TRBV6-1 to TRBJ1-2; TRBD1 matches 9 bases. This clonotype was sampled from a human donor who had recovered from COVID-19. Sequenced: CD4+ T cells from blood, cultured in vitro. CDR3 residues: CASLSPAGQGNYGYTF. The CDR3 coding sequence is TGTGCCAGCCTCTCTCCGGCGGGACAGGGTAACTATGGCTACACCTTC.